This T cell receptor beta chain stems from a study of T-cell memory formation after mild COVID-19. Germline-derived CDR1 and CDR2 are MNHNS and SASEGT. The V gene lost 7 bases and the J gene lost 2 bases, with 17 bases spanning the gap. This CDR3 is built from 16 residues. TCRdb reprocessed the 5' RACE reads via MiXCR and lists one record per CDR3 protein. The sample consists of approximately 350,000 distinct CDR3 sequences, around 15% of them appearing once. Concerning this clonotype: The antigen is unknown.

Findings of the study overall: Contracting CD4+ clones sat mainly in CM and EM; CD8+ in EMRA.

The sample consisted of PBMCs or a T cell subset sorted from them (not recorded which). The source is a man younger than 35 who had mild COVID-19 (a few samples of this study predate the infection). Cell type and time point are not known. The chain carries TRBV6-1 and TRBJ2-2, with D maybe TRBD1 (6 bases). CDR3 sequence: CASNSRGGFNTGELFF. DNA of the CDR3: TGTGCCAGCAATAGCAGGGGTGGATTCAACACCGGGGAGCTGTTTTTT.